The next 4 T cell receptor beta chains were all read from a single sample in a study of T cells in Graves' hyperthyroidism and ophthalmopathy. RNA transcripts yielded amplified TCR beta CDR3 regions. HTBI primers drove first-round RT-PCR of the TCR CDR3. MiXCR, run by TCRdb on the multiplex PCR reads, gives a single entry per CDR3 protein. The profile shows 620,000 or so distinct CDR3 sequences, more than 14% of them singletons. The sequenced sample consisted of blood. The receptors were sampled from a woman aged 45-65 years with Graves' ophthalmopathy.

In this sample, this clonotype turned up a few times. Just one base apart from a much larger clone, this may be a read error. J is TRBJ2-2 and V is TRBV28; D gene uncertain. The CDR3 is 11 residues long. Germline V gene sequence: CDR1 MDHEN, CDR2 SYDVKM. Trimming pared 6 bases from V and 6 bases from J, leaving 5 bases between. The CDR3 DNA reads TGTGCCAGCAGATCTTCCGGGGAGCTGTTTTTT. Translating gives CASRSSGELFF. Together with reference TRBV28 and TRBJ2-2, the CDR3 gives the full variable domain: DVKVTQSSRYLVKRTGEKVFLECVQDMDHENMFWYRQDPGLGLRLIYFSYDVKMKEKGDIPEGYSVSREKKERFSLILESASTNQTSMYLCASRSSGELFFGEGSRLTVL.

This clonotype appeared a few times. This chain links TRBV27 with TRBJ2-2, with 8 bases identical to TRBD2. V was clipped by 5 bases and J by 0 bases; unmatched bases: 14. CDR3 size: 19 residues. Germline V gene lookup returns CDR1 MNHEY and CDR2 SMNVEV (reference sequence). The CDR3 coding sequence is TGTGCCAGCAGTATCCCGGGGGGGCCAAGCGAATCGAACACCGGGGAGCTGTTTTTT. Translated, it gives CASSIPGGPSESNTGELFF.

This clonotype appeared many times. V usage is TRBV5-1 and J usage is TRBJ1-1; D is unclear. Germline loops: CDR1 SGHRS, CDR2 YFSETQ. This CDR3 comprises 14 residues. V was clipped by 0 bases and J by 4 bases, with 10 bases between them. The CDR3 DNA is TGCGCCAGCAGCTTGGCAGGCACGATCACTGAAGCTTTCTTT. It yields the protein CASSLAGTITEAFF. Based on the CDR3 plus reference TRBV5-1 and TRBJ1-1, the full variable domain is KAGVTQTPRYLIKTRGQQVTLSCSPISGHRSVSWYQQTPGQGLQFLFEYFSETQRNKGNFPGRFSGRQFSNSRSEMNVSTLELGDSALYLCASSLAGTITEAFFGQGTRLTVV.

This clonotype has more than one count but fewer than ten. The chain uses TRBV27 and TRBJ1-6, with D perhaps TRBD1 (6 bases). From germline, CDR1 is MNHEY and CDR2 SMNVEV (reference sequence). The V end lost 3 bases, the J end lost 6 bases, and 12 bases lay between the germline ends. The CDR3 totals 15 residues. CDR3: CASSFAGASNSPLHF. As DNA, the CDR3 is TGTGCCAGCAGTTTCGCAGGGGCAAGTAATTCACCCCTCCACTTT.